One and the same sample provided the 20 T cell receptor beta chains below, sequenced in a study of PD-1 blockade in classical Hodgkin lymphoma. The repertoire was sequenced with immunoSEQ multiplex PCR; TCRdb's copy has only in-frame clones and lacks some. The table lists roughly 27,000 clones, about 72% of them singletons. Time point: cycle 4 day 1 (C4D1), after less than 7 weeks of nivolumab. Brentuximab vedotin exposure varied, and every patient relapsed after autologous stem cell transplantation. The sequencing used peripheral blood mononuclear cells (PBMCs), collected before the fourth cycle of nivolumab. The source of these receptors is a human donor with classical Hodgkin lymphoma.

V is TRBV28 and J is TRBJ2-3, with 7 bases matching TRBD2. The length of the CDR3 is 16 residues. Germline V lookup: CDR1 MDHEN, CDR2 SYDVKM. Trimming cost V 2 bases and J 0 bases; bases outside gene matches: 5. The CDR3 is CASSLTSGASTDTQYF. The CDR3, as DNA: TGTGCCAGCAGTTTAACGAGCGGGGCTAGCACAGATACGCAGTATTTT.

This chain connects TRBV7-9 to TRBJ1-5; possibly TRBD1 for D (6 bases). Trimming shortened V by 5 bases and J by 4 bases, and 12 bases separated the two germline ends. Germline CDR1 is SEHNR and CDR2 is FQNEAQ (reference sequence). The CDR3 totals 14 residues. The CDR3 reads CASSHYRENQPQHF. The CDR3 region has the DNA TGTGCCAGCAGCCACTACAGGGAGAATCAGCCCCAGCATTTT.

The rearrangement joins TRBV30 to TRBJ1-2, with TRBD1 matching 9 bases. The CDR3 loop spans 14 amino acids. Per germline, CDR1 GTSNPN and CDR2 SVGIG (reference sequence). Germline trimming cut 4 bases from V and 6 bases from J; bases unmatched to any gene: 9. The CDR3, as DNA: TGTGCCTGGAACGATGGGGGACAGGGAGATGGCTACACCTTC. Protein sequence: CAWNDGGQGDGYTF.

The chain is built from TRBV2 and TRBJ1-1; D unclear. This CDR3 region has 14 residues. Trimming stripped 5 bases from V and 3 bases from J, with 13 bases between. Germline-derived CDR1 and CDR2 are SNHLY and FYNNEI. The CDR3 is CASSPGFSHTEAFF. In DNA form, the CDR3 reads TGTGCCAGCAGTCCTGGGTTCTCGCACACTGAAGCTTTCTTT.

The chain is built from TRBV2 and TRBJ1-1; D call uncertain. Trimming shortened V by 4 bases and J by 3 bases, and 9 bases separated the two germline ends. Germline loops: CDR1 SNHLY, CDR2 FYNNEI. There are 13 residues in the CDR3. CDR3 region: CASSVHLDTEAFF. CDR3 bases: TGTGCCAGCAGTGTTCACCTGGACACTGAAGCTTTCTTT. The variable domain in full, completed from reference TRBV2 and TRBJ1-1, reads EPEVTQTPSHQVTQMGQEVILRCVPISNHLYFYWYRQILGQKVEFLVSFYNNEISEKSEIFDDQFSVERPDGSNFTLKIRSTKLEDSAMYFCASSVHLDTEAFFGQGTRLTVV.

This clone has only one observation. One end of the junction does not line up with germline, which may come from a read error. This rearrangement joins TRBV6-6 to TRBJ2-7; no definite D call. CDR1 and CDR2 (germline): MNHNY, SVGAGI (reference sequence). This CDR3 has 11 residues. The CDR3 coding sequence is TGTGCCAGCAGTTCCTCCTACAAGCAGTACTTC. This encodes CASSSSYKQYF.

The chain joins TRBV10-3 to TRBJ1-2; D unclear. The CDR3 is 13 residues long. V was pared by 2 bases and J by 2 bases, with 6 bases between. Looked up from germline, CDR1 is ENHRY and CDR2 is SYGVKD. CDR3 residues: CAISEDANYGYTF. The DNA for the CDR3 is TGTGCCATCAGTGAGGACGCAAACTATGGCTACACCTTC.

The chain joins TRBV28 to TRBJ1-1; D is perhaps TRBD1 (6 bases). Germline V lookup: CDR1 MDHEN, CDR2 SYDVKM. This CDR3 is 16 amino acids long. V lost 6 bases to trimming and J lost 0 bases, with 17 bases between them. CDR3 sequence (DNA): TGTGCCAGCAGAATACAGGAGGGACACGTGAACACTGAAGCTTTCTTT. This encodes CASRIQEGHVNTEAFF.

This clone occurred once. This chain uses TRBV7-2 with TRBJ1-2, with D hard to call. Germline lookup yields CDR1 SGHTA and CDR2 FQGNSA. CDR3 length: 12 amino acids. With 5 bases removed from V and 4 bases from J, the gap between germline ends came to 8 bases. CDR3 sequence: CASSPGLYGYTF. In nucleotides, the CDR3 is TGTGCCAGCAGCCCCGGGCTCTATGGCTACACCTTC.

The table lists this clone with a few counts. This chain uses TRBV5-1 with TRBJ2-2, with 8 bases lining up with TRBD1. Germline assignment: CDR1 SGHRS and CDR2 YFSETQ. V dropped 4 bases and J dropped 5; count of bases not matched to a gene: 16. This CDR3 is 18 amino acids long. The chain's CDR3 is CASSPWFQGAVNTGELFF. In DNA, the CDR3 is TGCGCCAGCAGCCCATGGTTCCAGGGGGCGGTTAATACCGGGGAGCTGTTTTTT.

This sequence joins TRBV6-5 and TRBJ2-7; D unclear. Trimming removed 5 bases from V and 7 bases from J, with 15 bases in between. Germline V lookup: CDR1 MNHEY, CDR2 SVGAGI. This CDR3 is built from 13 residues. CDR3 protein: CASSESNGREQYF. For the CDR3, the DNA is TGTGCCAGCAGTGAGTCGAACGGACGGGAGCAGTACTTC.

The CDR3 region is CASSPYDVEYTEAFF. For the CDR3, the DNA is TGCGCCAGCAGCCCCTACGACGTAGAGTACACTGAAGCTTTCTTT. V gene TRBV4-1 combines with J gene TRBJ1-1, with unresolved D. The CDR3 length is 15 residues. Trimming stripped 4 bases from V and 3 bases from J, with 15 bases between. Germline-derived CDR1 and CDR2 are MGHRA and YSYEKL.

The chain employs TRBV9 and TRBJ1-4; no definite D call. The CDR3 length is 17 residues. The V end was cut by 0 bases, the J end by 3 bases, with 15 bases between. Per the germline V gene, CDR1 is SGDLS and CDR2 is YYNGEE. CDR3 nucleotide sequence: TGTGCCAGCAGCGTAGCTTCTGGACGTCAGGCTAATGAAAAACTGTTTTTT. This gives the protein CASSVASGRQANEKLFF.

The rearrangement links TRBV11-2 to TRBJ2-7; 7 bases map to TRBD1. The CDR3 runs to 13 residues. Germline CDR1 reads SGHAT; CDR2 reads FQNNGV. The V gene end was trimmed by 4 bases and the J gene end by 3 bases; junction bases not matched to a gene: 3. CDR3 sequence reads: CASSWGQNYEQYF. The CDR3 DNA is TGTGCCAGCAGCTGGGGACAGAACTACGAGCAGTACTTC.

This clone has a handful of counts. The chain joins TRBV7-2 to TRBJ2-7; D possibly corresponds to TRBD2 (6 bases). Trimming left V 2 bases short and J 7 bases short, with 21 bases between. Germline CDR1 SGHTA, CDR2 FQGNSA. This CDR3 has 16 residues. The CDR3 DNA sequence: TGTGCCAGCAGCTTAATAGAACGGCGGGGCCCGGGGGAGCAGTACTTC. It codes for CASSLIERRGPGEQYF.

V usage is TRBV19 and J usage is TRBJ2-7; 10 nucleotides match TRBD1. CDR1 and CDR2 (germline): LNHDA, SQIVND (reference sequence). The CDR3 spans 15 residues. J gave up 4 bases and V 6 bases, and 9 bases lay outside the gene matches. CDR3 amino acids: CASSLGDRGRYEQYF. The CDR3, as DNA: TGTGCCAGTAGCCTAGGGGACAGGGGACGTTACGAGCAGTACTTC.

The rearrangement joins TRBV28 to TRBJ1-2, with 9 bases matching TRBD1. Germline loops: CDR1 MDHEN, CDR2 SYDVKM. This CDR3 comprises 14 residues. The V gene end was trimmed by 4 bases and the J gene end by 3 bases; junction bases not matched to a gene: 3. The CDR3 spells CASSSTGGYYGYTF. CDR3 sequence (DNA): TGTGCCAGCAGTTCGACAGGGGGTTACTATGGCTACACCTTC.

The chain recombines TRBV11-2 with TRBJ2-7; a possible D gene is TRBD1 (5 bases). From germline, CDR1 is SGHAT and CDR2 FQNNGV. The CDR3 totals 13 residues. The V end lost 5 bases, the J end lost 5 bases, and 13 bases lay between the germline ends. The CDR3 DNA reads TGTGCCAGCAGCGTGGACATGCGCGACGAGCAGTACTTC. This translates into CASSVDMRDEQYF.

The gene calls are TRBV29-1 and TRBJ1-1, with D perhaps TRBD1 (5 bases). The CDR3 has 13 amino acids. CDR1 is SQVTM, CDR2 ANQGSEA, per germline. V dropped 1 base and J dropped 5 bases, with 11 bases sitting between them. The CDR3 sequence is CSVEGGARTEAFF. In DNA form, the CDR3 reads TGCAGCGTTGAAGGTGGGGCACGAACTGAAGCTTTCTTT.

V and J are TRBV11-2 and TRBJ2-2; D is undetermined. The CDR3 covers 12 residues. The V end was cut by 0 bases, the J end by 7 bases, with 3 bases between. Germline V CDR1 and CDR2: SGHAT, FQNNGV. For the CDR3, the DNA is TGTGCCAGCAGCTTAGAACTCGGGGAGCTGTTTTTT. Translating gives CASSLELGELFF. Full variable domain (remainder filled in from reference TRBV11-2 and TRBJ2-2): EAGVAQSPRYKIIEKRQSVAFWCNPISGHATLYWYQQILGQGPKLLIQFQNNGVVDDSQLPKDRFSAERLKGVDSTLKIQPAKLEDSAVYLCASSLELGELFFGEGSRLTVL.